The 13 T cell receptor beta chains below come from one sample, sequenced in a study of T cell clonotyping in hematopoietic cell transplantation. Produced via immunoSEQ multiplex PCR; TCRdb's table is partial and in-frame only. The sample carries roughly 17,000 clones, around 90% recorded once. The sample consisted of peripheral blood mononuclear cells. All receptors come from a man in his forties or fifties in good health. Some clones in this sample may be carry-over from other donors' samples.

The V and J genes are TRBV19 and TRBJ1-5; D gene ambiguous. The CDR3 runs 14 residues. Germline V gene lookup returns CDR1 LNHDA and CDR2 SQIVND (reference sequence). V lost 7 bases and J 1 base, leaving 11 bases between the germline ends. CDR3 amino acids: CASNPVTSNQPQHF. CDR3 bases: TGTGCCAGTAACCCAGTTACAAGCAATCAGCCCCAGCATTTT.

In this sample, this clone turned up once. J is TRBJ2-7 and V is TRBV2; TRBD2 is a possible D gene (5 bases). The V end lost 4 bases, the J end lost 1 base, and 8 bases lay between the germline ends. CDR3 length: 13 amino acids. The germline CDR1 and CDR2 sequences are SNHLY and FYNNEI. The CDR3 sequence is CASSVEGSYEQYF. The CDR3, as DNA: TGTGCCAGCAGTGTTGAGGGTTCCTACGAGCAGTACTTC.

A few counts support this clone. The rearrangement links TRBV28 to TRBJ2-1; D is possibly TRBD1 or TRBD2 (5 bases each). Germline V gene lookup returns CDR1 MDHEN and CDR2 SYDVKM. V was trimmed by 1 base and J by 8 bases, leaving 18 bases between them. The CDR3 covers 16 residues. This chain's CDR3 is CASSLSTGTLDDEQFF. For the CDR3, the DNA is TGTGCCAGCAGTTTATCCACCGGGACCTTGGACGATGAGCAGTTCTTC.

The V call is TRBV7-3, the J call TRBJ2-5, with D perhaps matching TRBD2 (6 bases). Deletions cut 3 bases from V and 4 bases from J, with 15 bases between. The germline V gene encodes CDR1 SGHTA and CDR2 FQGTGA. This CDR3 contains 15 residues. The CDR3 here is CASSFSGDDTETQYF. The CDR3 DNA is TGTGCCAGCAGCTTTTCGGGAGACGACACAGAGACCCAGTACTTC.

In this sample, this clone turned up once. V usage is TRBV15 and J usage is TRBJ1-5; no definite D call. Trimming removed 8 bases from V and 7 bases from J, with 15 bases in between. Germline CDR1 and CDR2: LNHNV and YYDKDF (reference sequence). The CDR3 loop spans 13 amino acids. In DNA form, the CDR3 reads TGTGCCACCCGCCAGGAGATGGGGCAGCCCCAGCATTTT. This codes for CATRQEMGQPQHF.

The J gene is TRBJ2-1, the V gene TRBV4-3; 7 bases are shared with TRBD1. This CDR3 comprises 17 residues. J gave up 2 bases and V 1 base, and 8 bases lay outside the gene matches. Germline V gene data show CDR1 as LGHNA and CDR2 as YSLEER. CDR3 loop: CASSQGILGGPYNEQFF. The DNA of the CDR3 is TGCGCCAGCAGCCAAGGGATTCTAGGGGGCCCCTACAATGAGCAGTTCTTC.

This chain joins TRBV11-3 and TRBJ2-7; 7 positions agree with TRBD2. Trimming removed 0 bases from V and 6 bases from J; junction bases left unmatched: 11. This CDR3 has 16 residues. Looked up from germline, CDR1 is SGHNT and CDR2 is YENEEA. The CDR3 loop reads CASSLDTGREFAEQYF. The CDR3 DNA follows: TGTGCCAGCAGCTTAGATACGGGGCGGGAGTTCGCCGAGCAGTACTTC.

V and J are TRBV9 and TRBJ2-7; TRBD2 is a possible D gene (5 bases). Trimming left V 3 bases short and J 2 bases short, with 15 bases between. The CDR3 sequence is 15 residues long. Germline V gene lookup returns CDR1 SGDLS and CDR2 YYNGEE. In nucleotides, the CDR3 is TGTGCCAGCAGCGCGAGTTCGGGAACGGCCTACGAGCAGTACTTC. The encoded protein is CASSASSGTAYEQYF.

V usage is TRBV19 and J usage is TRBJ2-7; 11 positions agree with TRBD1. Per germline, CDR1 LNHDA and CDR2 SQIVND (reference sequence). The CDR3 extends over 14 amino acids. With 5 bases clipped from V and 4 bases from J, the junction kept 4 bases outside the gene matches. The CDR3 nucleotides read TGTGCCAGTAGTGTCGGGACAGGGGGTTACGAGCAGTACTTC. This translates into CASSVGTGGYEQYF.

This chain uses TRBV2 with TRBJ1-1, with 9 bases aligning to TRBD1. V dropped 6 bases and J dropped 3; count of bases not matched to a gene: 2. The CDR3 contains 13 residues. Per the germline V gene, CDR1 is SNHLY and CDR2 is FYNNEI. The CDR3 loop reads CASRGQGYTEAFF. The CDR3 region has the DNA TGTGCCAGCAGGGGACAGGGATACACTGAAGCTTTCTTT.

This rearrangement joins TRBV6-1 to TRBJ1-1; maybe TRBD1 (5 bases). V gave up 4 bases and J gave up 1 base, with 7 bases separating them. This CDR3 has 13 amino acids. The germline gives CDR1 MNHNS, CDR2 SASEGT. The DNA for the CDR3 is TGTGCCAGCAGTGTGACAGAGAACACTGAAGCTTTCTTT. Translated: CASSVTENTEAFF.

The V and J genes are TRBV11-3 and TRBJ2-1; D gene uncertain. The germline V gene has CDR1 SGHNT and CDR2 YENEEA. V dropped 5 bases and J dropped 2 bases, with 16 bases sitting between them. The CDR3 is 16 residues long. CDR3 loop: CASSAMIPTAYNEQFF. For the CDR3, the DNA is TGTGCCAGCAGCGCCATGATCCCCACGGCCTACAATGAGCAGTTCTTC.

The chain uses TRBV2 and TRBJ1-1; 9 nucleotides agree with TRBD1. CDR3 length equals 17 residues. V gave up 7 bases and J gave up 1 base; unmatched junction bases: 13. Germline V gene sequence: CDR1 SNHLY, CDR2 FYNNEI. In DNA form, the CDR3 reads TGTGCCAGCAATATCATCCGGGACAGGGCCTCGAACACTGAAGCTTTCTTT. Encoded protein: CASNIIRDRASNTEAFF. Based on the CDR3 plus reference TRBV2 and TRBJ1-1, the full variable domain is EPEVTQTPSHQVTQMGQEVILRCVPISNHLYFYWYRQILGQKVEFLVSFYNNEISEKSEIFDDQFSVERPDGSNFTLKIRSTKLEDSAMYFCASNIIRDRASNTEAFFGQGTRLTVV.